These 13 T cell receptor beta chains came from one sample sequenced in a study of T cell repertoires in cytomegalovirus infection (dated by TCRdb to between 2018 and 2021). TCRdb records Illumina HiSeq 1500 as the sequencer. TCRdb took the public reads, trimmed them with fastp at Q25, ran MiXCR for clone calling and kept in-frame beta chains. Rows are unified per CDR3 protein, each entry keeping the most common DNA and genes. The sample contains 350,000 to 450,000 distinct CDR3 sequences, 15% to 20% of them found a single time. Approximately 8% of the sample is taken by the ten largest. Sequencing was carried out using PBMCs. The receptors were sampled from a human donor in good health (CMV status not recorded). Some clones in this sample may be carry-over from other donors' samples.

This clonotype was counted only a few times. Here the CDR3 DNA reads TGTGCCAGCAGTGCTACTCCGGGGACGCAGTATTTT. It is translated as CASSATPGTQYF. The V call is TRBV2, the J call TRBJ2-3; tentative D call: TRBD2 (5 bases). V lost 4 bases to trimming and J lost 9 bases, with 11 bases between them. The CDR3 consists of 12 residues. Germline V gives CDR1 SNHLY, CDR2 FYNNEI.

This clonotype has a handful of counts. The chain joins TRBV5-1 to TRBJ2-3; possibly TRBD1 or TRBD2 for D (5 bases each). Germline CDR1 is SGHRS and CDR2 is YFSETQ. This CDR3 comprises 16 residues. Between the trimmed V and J ends, which lost 4 bases and 5 bases, there was a span of 20 bases. CDR3 region: CASSPHGTEWVDTQYF. CDR3 DNA: TGCGCCAGCAGCCCACATGGGACGGAATGGGTAGATACGCAGTATTTT.

This clonotype occurred many times. J is TRBJ2-1 and V is TRBV6-1, with D possibly TRBD1 on 5 matching bases. The CDR3 is 14 residues long. Trimming took off 8 bases at V and 2 bases at J, with 13 bases between the two ends. CDR1 and CDR2 (germline): MNHNS, SASEGT. This CDR3 is CASGEQDTYNEQFF. The CDR3 nucleotides are TGTGCCAGCGGAGAACAGGATACCTACAATGAGCAGTTCTTC.

This clonotype was observed at least ten times. V and J are TRBV7-6 and TRBJ1-4; D uncertain. V was trimmed by 1 base and J by 8 bases, leaving 8 bases between them. CDR1 and CDR2 (germline): SGHVS, FNYEAQ. This CDR3 is 13 amino acids long. The DNA for the CDR3 is TGTGCCAGCAGCTTAGAAGGGAAGGAAAAACTGTTTTTT. Protein sequence: CASSLEGKEKLFF.

The rearrangement links TRBV28 to TRBJ2-1; 7 bases are a match to TRBD2. The V and J ends lost 3 bases and 5 bases, in that order; junction bases with no gene match: 4. The CDR3 covers 14 residues. CDR1 and CDR2 (germline): MDHEN, SYDVKM. CDR3 sequence: CASSFPGLHNEQFF. The CDR3 DNA is TGTGCCAGCAGTTTCCCGGGACTACACAATGAGCAGTTCTTC.

This clonotype was counted at least ten times. The chain combines TRBV12-3 or TRBV12-4 with TRBJ1-1, with D tentatively TRBD1 (6 bases). The CDR3 loop spans 15 amino acids. V was cut by 6 bases and J by 4 bases, with 18 bases left in between. The CDR3 DNA reads TGTGCCAGCAGCCCTCCGCAGGACAGTGCCACTGAAGCTTTCTTT. It specifies CASSPPQDSATEAFF.

The sample holds many counts of this clonotype. The V call is TRBV28, the J call TRBJ1-2, with a tentative D call TRBD1 (5 bases). Germline V gene data show CDR1 as MDHEN and CDR2 as SYDVKM. This CDR3 region has 11 residues. Between the trimmed V and J ends, which lost 9 bases and 8 bases, there was a span of 13 bases. The CDR3: CASANRRGYTF. The DNA of the CDR3 is TGTGCCAGTGCGAACAGGAGGGGCTACACCTTC.

This chain connects TRBV20-1 to TRBJ2-2, with 8 bases aligning to TRBD1. CDR1 is DFQATT, CDR2 SNEGSKA, per germline (reference sequence). There are 13 residues in the CDR3. V was pared by 6 bases and J by 4 bases, with 4 bases of the junction left unmatched. The chain's CDR3 is CSAGTGSTGELFF. The CDR3 DNA sequence: TGCAGTGCCGGGACAGGATCCACCGGGGAGCTGTTTTTT.

This clonotype has a count of ten or more. The chain links TRBV7-2 to TRBJ1-5; D call uncertain. The germline V and J ends were trimmed by 2 bases and 11 bases, with 13 bases remaining between them. The length of the CDR3 is 13 residues. Germline loops: CDR1 SGHTA, CDR2 FQGNSA. The DNA of the CDR3 is TGTGCCAGCAGCTTAACAGACTTTGGGGCCCAGCATTTT. Residues: CASSLTDFGAQHF.

In its sample, this clonotype was seen a few times. CDR3 sequence (DNA): TGTGCCAGCAGCTCTGATAGTGGGCAGCCCCAGCATTTT. Amino acid sequence: CASSSDSGQPQHF. J is TRBJ1-5 and V is TRBV9; D is unresolved. Germline CDR1 SGDLS, CDR2 YYNGEE. This CDR3 contains 13 residues. Trimming removed 4 bases at V and 7 bases at J, with 12 bases between.

Here the CDR3 DNA reads TGTGCCAGCAGATTCCCCAACCGGGACGGAGCTTTCTTT. Amino acids: CASRFPNRDGAFF. This sequence joins TRBV28 and TRBJ1-1; TRBD1 might be the D (5 bases). The germline V gene encodes CDR1 MDHEN and CDR2 SYDVKM. The CDR3 is made up of 13 amino acids. Trimming pared 6 bases from V and 10 bases from J, leaving 18 bases between.

On this clonotype itself: A much larger clone is a single base away; this may be a read error. The rearrangement links TRBV12-5 to TRBJ1-6; D might be TRBD1 (5 bases). CDR3 length equals 15 residues. Germline V gene data show CDR1 as LGHNT and CDR2 as FRNRAP. CDR3 coding DNA: TGTGCTAGTGGTTCCCCCTGGCCGAGGGGTTCACCCCTCCAATTT. Its translation is CASGSPWPRGSPLQF.

The chain recombines TRBV20-1 with TRBJ2-5; 8 nucleotides match TRBD2. The CDR3 extends over 11 amino acids. Germline V CDR1 and CDR2: DFQATT, SNEGSKA (reference sequence). V lost 5 bases to trimming and J lost 5 bases; unmatched junction nucleotides: 1. The CDR3 region has the DNA TGCAGTGCTTGGACTAGCGAGACCCAGTACTTC. It codes for CSAWTSETQYF.